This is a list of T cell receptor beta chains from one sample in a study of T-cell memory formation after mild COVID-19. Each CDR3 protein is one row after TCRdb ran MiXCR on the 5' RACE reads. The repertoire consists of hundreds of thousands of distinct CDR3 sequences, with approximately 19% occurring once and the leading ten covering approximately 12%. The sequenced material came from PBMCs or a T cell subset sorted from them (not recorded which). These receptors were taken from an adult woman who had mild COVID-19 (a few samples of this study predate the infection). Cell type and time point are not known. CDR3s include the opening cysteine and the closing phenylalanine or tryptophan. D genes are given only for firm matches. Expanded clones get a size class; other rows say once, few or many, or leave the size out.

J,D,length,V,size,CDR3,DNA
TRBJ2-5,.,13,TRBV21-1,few,CASSKGYTETQYF,TGTGCCAGCAGCAAGGGGTATACAGAGACCCAGTACTTC
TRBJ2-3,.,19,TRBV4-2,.,CASSQAPGWSSEKRDTQYF,TGTGCCAGCAGCCAGGCCCCCGGTTGGTCTAGCGAAAAGAGAGATACGCAGTATTTT
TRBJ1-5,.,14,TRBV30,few,CAWSDIISNQPQHF,TGTGCCTGGAGTGACATCATTAGCAATCAGCCCCAGCATTTT
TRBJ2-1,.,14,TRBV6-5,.,CASSRSSVRNEQFF,TGTGCCAGCTCTAGGTCTTCTGTAAGGAATGAGCAGTTCTTC
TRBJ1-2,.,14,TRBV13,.,CASKEGQANYGYTF,TGTGCCAGCAAAGAGGGCCAAGCTAACTATGGCTACACCTTC
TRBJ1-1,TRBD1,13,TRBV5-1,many,CASSPQGAREAFF,TGCGCCAGCAGCCCACAGGGGGCGCGGGAAGCTTTCTTT
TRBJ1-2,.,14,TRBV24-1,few,CATSQPGRSHGYTF,TGTGCCACCTCGCAGCCGGGCAGATCCCATGGCTACACCTTC
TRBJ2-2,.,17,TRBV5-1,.,CASSLAGGAGSTGELFF,TGCGCCAGCAGCTTGGCCGGGGGCGCCGGCAGCACCGGGGAGCTGTTTTTT
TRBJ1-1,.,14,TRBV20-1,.,CSARDLRADTEAFF,TGCAGTGCTAGAGATTTGAGGGCAGACACTGAAGCTTTCTTT
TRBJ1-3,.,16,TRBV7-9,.,CASSYTRRVVGNTIYF,TGTGCCAGCAGTTACACCAGGAGGGTTGTGGGAAACACCATATATTTT
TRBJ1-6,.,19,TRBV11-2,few,CASSLALGGHALYNSPLHF,TGTGCCAGCAGCTTAGCTTTAGGGGGACACGCACTTTATAATTCACCCCTCCACTTT
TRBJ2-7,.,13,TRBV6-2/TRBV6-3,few,CASSYVSGYEQYF,TGTGCCAGCAGTTACGTCTCCGGCTACGAGCAGTACTTC
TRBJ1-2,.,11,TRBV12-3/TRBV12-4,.,CASRRDGSNTF,TGTGCCAGCAGAAGGGACGGTAGTAACACCTTC
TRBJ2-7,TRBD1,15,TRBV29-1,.,CSVEGTGQGFREQYF,TGCAGCGTTGAGGGCACGGGACAGGGTTTTCGAGAGCAGTACTTC
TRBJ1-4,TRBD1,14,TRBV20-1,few,CSASPGGPNEKLFF,TGCAGTGCTTCTCCAGGGGGACCTAATGAAAAACTGTTTTTT
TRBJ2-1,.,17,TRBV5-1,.,CASSSGTGAAFYNEQFF,TGCGCCAGCAGCTCGGGCACGGGGGCCGCCTTCTACAATGAGCAGTTCTTC
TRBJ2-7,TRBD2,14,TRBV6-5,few,CASRTGGAHYEQYF,TGTGCCAGCAGAACGGGGGGGGCTCACTACGAGCAGTACTTC